This T cell receptor beta chain appears in the sequencing data of a study of T cell responses to AZD1222 COVID-19 vaccine. Trimming cost V 2 bases and J 1 base, with 14 bases left between them. Germline CDR1 is SGHKS and CDR2 is YYEKEE (reference sequence). The CDR3 totals 16 residues. Points from the study as a whole: When two AZD1222 doses had been given, Spike-specific TCR breadth and depth rose. Baseline seropositivity characterized only six or seven AZD1222 recipients. Most donors were white British, females outnumbered males, and clonal diversity was possibly underestimated. Distributed over spike, vaccine-associated CD4 TCRs predominated at 160-218 and 743-854.

Using immunoSEQ multiplex PCR, the repertoire was profiled, and TCRdb retains in-frame clones only, with some absent. The sample lists 120,000 to 150,000 clones, around nine tenths occurring once. Points on this clone: Its antigen is not identified.

The chain recombines TRBV5-5 with TRBJ2-3; a weak D match, TRBD1 (5 bases). Source: peripheral blood, taken on day 0 of MenACWY control vaccination. The clonotype comes from an adult in good health. The DNA for the CDR3 is TGTGCCAGCAGCTTAGGACACAGGTCACGCACAGATACGCAGTATTTT. Amino acid sequence: CASSLGHRSRTDTQYF. The whole variable domain, filled in from reference TRBV5-5 and TRBJ2-3, reads DAGVTQSPTHLIKTRGQQVTLRCSPISGHKSVSWYQQVLGQGPQFIFQYYEKEERGRGNFPDRFSARQFPNYSSELNVNALLLGDSALYLCASSLGHRSRTDTQYFGPGTRLTVL.